The entry that follows covers one T cell receptor beta chain sequence. The entry originates in a study of Ad26.COV2.S vaccination and SARS-CoV-2 variants. As to treatment: about 20 received Ad26.COV2.S at low or high dose, single or two shots; about 5 received placebo; per-sample allocation not given. Collection of samples fell on day 63 after the first vaccine or placebo injection. Here immunoSEQ multiplex PCR was the method, and the copy in TCRdb shows in-frame clones only, minus some. The data contain nearly 400,000 clones, around nine tenths of them singletons. The CDR3 loop spans 15 amino acids. Trimming stripped 2 bases from V and 4 bases from J, with 12 bases between. Per germline, CDR1 MNHEY and CDR2 SMNVEV (reference sequence).

The sequence came from a person between 18 and 59 years old who received the Ad26.COV2.S COVID-19 vaccine or a placebo. Material: peripheral blood, obtained in a trial of Ad26.COV2.S vaccine versus placebo. The chain combines TRBV27 with TRBJ2-1, with D hard to call. The CDR3 DNA reads TGTGCCAGCAGTTTAGTGGGCAGAACTTACAATGAGCAGTTCTTC. This gives the protein CASSLVGRTYNEQFF.